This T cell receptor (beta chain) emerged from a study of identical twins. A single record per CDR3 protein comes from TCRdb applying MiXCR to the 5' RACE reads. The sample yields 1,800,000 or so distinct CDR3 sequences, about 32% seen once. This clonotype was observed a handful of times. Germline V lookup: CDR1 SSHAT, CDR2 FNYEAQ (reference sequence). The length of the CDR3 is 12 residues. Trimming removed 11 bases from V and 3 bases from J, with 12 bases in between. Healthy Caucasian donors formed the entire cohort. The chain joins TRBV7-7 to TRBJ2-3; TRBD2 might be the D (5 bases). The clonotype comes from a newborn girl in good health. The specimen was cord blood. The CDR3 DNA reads TGTGCCGCCCCTGAGGGAACAGATACGCAGTATTTT. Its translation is CAAPEGTDTQYF.